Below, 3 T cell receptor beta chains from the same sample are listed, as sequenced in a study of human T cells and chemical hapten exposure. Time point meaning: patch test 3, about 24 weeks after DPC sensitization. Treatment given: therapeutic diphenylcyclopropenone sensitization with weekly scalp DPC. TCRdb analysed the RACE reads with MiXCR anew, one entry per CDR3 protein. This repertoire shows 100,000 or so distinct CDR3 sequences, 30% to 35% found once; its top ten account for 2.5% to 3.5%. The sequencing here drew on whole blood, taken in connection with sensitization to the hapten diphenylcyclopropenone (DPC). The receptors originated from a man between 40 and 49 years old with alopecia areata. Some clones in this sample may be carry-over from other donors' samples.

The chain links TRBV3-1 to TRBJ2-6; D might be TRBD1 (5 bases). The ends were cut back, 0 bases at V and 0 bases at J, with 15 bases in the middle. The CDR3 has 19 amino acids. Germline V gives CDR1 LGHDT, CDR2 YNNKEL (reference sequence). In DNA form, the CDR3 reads TGTGCCAGCAGCCAAGAAACAGGTGCAGGGTACTCTGGGGCCAACGTCCTGACTTTC. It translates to CASSQETGAGYSGANVLTF.

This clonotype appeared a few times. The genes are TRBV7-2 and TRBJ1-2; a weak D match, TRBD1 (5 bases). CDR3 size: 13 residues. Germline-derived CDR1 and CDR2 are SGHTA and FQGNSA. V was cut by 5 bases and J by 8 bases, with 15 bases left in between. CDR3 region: CASSPGQEGGYTF. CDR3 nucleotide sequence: TGTGCCAGCAGCCCGGGGCAGGAAGGGGGCTACACCTTC.

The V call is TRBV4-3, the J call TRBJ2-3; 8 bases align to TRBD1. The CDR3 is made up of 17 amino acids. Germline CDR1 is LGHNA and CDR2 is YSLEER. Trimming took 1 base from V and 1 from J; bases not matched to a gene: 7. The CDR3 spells CASSQVMTGQGTDTQYF. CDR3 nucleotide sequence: TGCGCCAGCAGCCAAGTAATGACGGGACAGGGCACAGATACGCAGTATTTT.